This T cell receptor beta chain stems from a study of cytomegalovirus exposure and HLA in healthy donors. TCRdb keeps only in-frame clones here, not all; method: immunoSEQ multiplex PCR. The data contain 250,000 to 400,000 clones, 88% of them singletons. Germline V gene lookup returns CDR1 SGHNT and CDR2 YENEEA. V trimming: 5 bases; J trimming: 6 bases; junction bases outside the gene matches: 8. The CDR3 length is 14 residues. This clone came up a few times. The clonotype comes from a man aged 25-45 years in good health and CMV-seronegative. The gene calls are TRBV11-3 and TRBJ1-1; 8 bases map to TRBD1. Input material: PBMCs. This CDR3 is CASSPTTGGSEAFF. Here the CDR3 DNA reads TGTGCCAGCAGCCCAACCACAGGGGGGTCTGAAGCTTTCTTT.